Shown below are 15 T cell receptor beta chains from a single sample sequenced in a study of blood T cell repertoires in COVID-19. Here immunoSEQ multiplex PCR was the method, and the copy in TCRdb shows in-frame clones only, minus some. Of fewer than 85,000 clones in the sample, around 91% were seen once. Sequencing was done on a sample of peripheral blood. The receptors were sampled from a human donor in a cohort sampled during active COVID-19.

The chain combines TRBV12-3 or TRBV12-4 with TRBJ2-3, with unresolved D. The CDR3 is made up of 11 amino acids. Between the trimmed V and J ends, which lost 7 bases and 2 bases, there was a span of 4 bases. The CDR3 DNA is TGTGCCAGCACCTACACAGATACGCAGTATTTT. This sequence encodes CASTYTDTQYF.

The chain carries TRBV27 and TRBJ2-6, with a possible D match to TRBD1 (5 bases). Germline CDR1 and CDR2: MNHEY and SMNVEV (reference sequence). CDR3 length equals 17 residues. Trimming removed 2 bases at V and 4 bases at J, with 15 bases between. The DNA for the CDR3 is TGTGCCAGCAGTTTAAGGCCCGAAGGGGTCGGGGCCAACGTCCTGACTTTC. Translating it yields CASSLRPEGVGANVLTF.

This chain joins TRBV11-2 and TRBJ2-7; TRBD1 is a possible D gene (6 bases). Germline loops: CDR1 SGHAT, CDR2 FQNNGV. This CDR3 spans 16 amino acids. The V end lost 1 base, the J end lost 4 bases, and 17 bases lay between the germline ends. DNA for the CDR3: TGTGCCAGCAGCTTAGCCTTCAGGGGCCTTACTTACGAGCAGTACTTC. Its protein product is CASSLAFRGLTYEQYF.

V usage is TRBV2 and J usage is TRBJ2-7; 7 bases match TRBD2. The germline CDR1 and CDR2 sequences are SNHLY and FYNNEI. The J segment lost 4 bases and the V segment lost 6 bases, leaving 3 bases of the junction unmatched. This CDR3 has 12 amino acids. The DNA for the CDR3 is TGTGCCAGCAGGGCTAGCGGATACGAGCAGTACTTC. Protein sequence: CASRASGYEQYF.

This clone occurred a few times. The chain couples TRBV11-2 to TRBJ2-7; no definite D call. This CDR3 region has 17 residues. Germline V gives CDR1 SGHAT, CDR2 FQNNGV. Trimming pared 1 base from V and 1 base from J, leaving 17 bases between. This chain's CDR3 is CASSLGRGKPRSYEQYF. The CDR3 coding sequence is TGTGCCAGCAGCTTAGGGCGAGGCAAGCCCCGTTCCTACGAGCAGTACTTC.

This chain's CDR3 is CASAGTLTYEQYF. The CDR3, as DNA: TGCGCCAGCGCCGGGACTTTAACCTACGAGCAGTACTTC. The chain couples TRBV10-2 to TRBJ2-7; a weak D match, TRBD2 (6 bases). V was cut by 8 bases and J by 2 bases, with 13 bases left in between. There are 13 residues in the CDR3. CDR1 and CDR2 from the germline V gene are WSHSY and SAAADI.

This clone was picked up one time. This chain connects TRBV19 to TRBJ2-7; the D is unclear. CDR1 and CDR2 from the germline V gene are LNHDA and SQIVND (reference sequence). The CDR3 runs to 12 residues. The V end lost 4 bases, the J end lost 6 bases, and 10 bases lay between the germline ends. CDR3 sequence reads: CASSTYLGEQYF. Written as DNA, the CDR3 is TGTGCCAGTAGTACCTACCTCGGCGAGCAGTACTTC.

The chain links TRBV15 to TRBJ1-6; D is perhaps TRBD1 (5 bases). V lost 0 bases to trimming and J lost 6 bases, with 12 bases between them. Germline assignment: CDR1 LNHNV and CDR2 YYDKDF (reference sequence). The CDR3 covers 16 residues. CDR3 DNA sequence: TGTGCCACCAGCAGAGATGGGGGGGTCCTTAATTCACCCCTCCACTTT. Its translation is CATSRDGGVLNSPLHF.

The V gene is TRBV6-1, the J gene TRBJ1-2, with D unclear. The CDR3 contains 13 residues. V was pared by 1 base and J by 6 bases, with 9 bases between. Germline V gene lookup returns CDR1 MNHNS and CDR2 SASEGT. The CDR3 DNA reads TGTGCCAGCAGTGAAGGGACTGATCATGGCTACACCTTC. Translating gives CASSEGTDHGYTF.

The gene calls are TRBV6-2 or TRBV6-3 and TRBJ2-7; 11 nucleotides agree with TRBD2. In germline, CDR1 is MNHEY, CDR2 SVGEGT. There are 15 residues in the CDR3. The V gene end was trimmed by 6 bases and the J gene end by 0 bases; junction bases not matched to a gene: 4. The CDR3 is CASSRTSGLSYEQYF. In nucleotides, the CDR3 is TGTGCCAGCAGCCGGACTAGCGGGCTCTCCTACGAGCAGTACTTC.

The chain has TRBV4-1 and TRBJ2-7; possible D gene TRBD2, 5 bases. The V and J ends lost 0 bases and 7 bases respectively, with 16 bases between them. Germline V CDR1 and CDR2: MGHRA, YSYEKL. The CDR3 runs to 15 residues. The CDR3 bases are TGCGCCAGCAGCCAAGACGGAGGCGGTAGCGTTGAGCAGTACTTC. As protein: CASSQDGGGSVEQYF.

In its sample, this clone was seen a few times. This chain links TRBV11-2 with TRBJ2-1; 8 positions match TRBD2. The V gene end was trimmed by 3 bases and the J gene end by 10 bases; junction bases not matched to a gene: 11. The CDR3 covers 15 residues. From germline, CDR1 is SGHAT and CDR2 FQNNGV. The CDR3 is CASSLISGAWEEQFF. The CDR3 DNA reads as TGTGCCAGCAGCTTGATTAGCGGGGCATGGGAGGAGCAGTTCTTC.

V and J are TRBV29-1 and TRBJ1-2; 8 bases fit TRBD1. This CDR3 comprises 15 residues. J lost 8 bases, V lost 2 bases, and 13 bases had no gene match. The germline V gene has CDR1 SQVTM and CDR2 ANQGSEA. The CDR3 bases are TGCAGCGTTGAATCCGGGGCAGGGGGCGTGGAGGGCTACACCTTC. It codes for CSVESGAGGVEGYTF. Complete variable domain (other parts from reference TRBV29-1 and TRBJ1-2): SAVISQKPSRDICQRGTSLTIQCQVDSQVTMMFWYRQQPGQSLTLIATANQGSEATYESGFVIDKFPISRPNLTFSTLTVSNMSPEDSSIYLCSVESGAGGVEGYTFGSGTRLTVV.

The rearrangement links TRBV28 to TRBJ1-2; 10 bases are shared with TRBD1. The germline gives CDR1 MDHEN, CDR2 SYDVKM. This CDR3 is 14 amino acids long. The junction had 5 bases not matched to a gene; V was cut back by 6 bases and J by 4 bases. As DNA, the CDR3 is TGTGCCAGCAGCCGGACAGGGGGGGTCTATGGCTACACCTTC. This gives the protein CASSRTGGVYGYTF.

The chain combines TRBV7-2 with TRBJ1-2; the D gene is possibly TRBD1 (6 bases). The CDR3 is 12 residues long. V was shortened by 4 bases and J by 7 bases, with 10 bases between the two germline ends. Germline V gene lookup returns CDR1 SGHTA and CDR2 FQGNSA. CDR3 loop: CASSSAGAGYTF. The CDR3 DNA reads TGTGCCAGCAGCTCGGCAGGGGCTGGCTACACCTTC.